This T cell receptor beta chain is drawn from a study of lymphopenia after photon versus proton radiotherapy. The germline V gene encodes CDR1 SGHDN and CDR2 FVKESK. This CDR3 has 14 residues. The V gene lost 4 bases and the J gene lost 4 bases, with 12 bases spanning the gap. Worth noting for this clone: Its antigen is undetermined.

The assay was immunoSEQ multiplex PCR, and TCRdb's table has in-frame clones only and misses some. Among around 5,400 clones listed, approximately 90% were seen once. Study conclusions and caveats: Only patients who died were analyzed for survival; proton advantage is unproven. After lymphocyte nadir, photon-treated repertoires showed oligoclonal expansion, especially CD8+ Temra. Proton therapy kept repertoires fairly stable, unlike photons, which gained effector/memory cells.

The source was peripheral blood, collected from a patient treated with photon-based radiotherapy. The receptor's source is a man under 40 with gastric cancer. V is TRBV14 and J is TRBJ2-3; D call uncertain. The DNA of the CDR3 is TGTGCCAGCAGCCTAATGGACCGCCCAGATACGCAGTATTTT. It encodes CASSLMDRPDTQYF.